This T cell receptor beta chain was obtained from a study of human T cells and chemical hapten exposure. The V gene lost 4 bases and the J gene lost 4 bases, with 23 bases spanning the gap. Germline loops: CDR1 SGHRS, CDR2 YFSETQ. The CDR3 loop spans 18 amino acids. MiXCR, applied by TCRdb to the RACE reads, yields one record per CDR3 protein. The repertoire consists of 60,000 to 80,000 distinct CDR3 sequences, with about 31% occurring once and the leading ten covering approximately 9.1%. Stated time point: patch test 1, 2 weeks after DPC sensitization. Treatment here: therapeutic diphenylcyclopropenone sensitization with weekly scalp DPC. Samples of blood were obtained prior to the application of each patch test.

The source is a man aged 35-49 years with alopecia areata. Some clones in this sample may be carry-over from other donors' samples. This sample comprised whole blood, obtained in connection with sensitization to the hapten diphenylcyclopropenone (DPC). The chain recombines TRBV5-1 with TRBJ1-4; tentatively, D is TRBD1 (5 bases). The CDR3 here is CASSLKGRSGPLNEKLFF. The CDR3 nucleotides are TGCGCCAGCAGCCTAAAGGGGCGGTCCGGCCCACTTAATGAAAAACTGTTTTTT. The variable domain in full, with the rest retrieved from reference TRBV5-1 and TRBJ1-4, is KAGVTQTPRYLIKTRGQQVTLSCSPISGHRSVSWYQQTPGQGLQFLFEYFSETQRNKGNFPGRFSGRQFSNSRSEMNVSTLELGDSALYLCASSLKGRSGPLNEKLFFGSGTQLSVL.